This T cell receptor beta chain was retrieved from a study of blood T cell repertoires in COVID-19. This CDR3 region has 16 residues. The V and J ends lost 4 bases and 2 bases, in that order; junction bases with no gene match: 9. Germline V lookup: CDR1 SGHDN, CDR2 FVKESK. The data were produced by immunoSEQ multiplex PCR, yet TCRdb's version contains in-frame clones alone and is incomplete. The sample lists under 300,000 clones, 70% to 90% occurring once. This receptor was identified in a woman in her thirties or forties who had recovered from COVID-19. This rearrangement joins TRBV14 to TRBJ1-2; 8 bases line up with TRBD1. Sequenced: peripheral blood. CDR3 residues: CASSRYRGGANYGYTF. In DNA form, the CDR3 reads TGTGCCAGCAGCCGTTACAGGGGGGGTGCGAACTATGGCTACACCTTC.